These 2 T cell receptor beta chains share one sample of origin, sequenced in a study of blood T cell repertoires in COVID-19 (dated by TCRdb to 2020 to 2021). Libraries were constructed by the immunoSEQ multiplex PCR assay. Held by TCRdb, this immuneACCESS table contains in-frame sequences only and omits some clones. Under half of the omission traces to an unresolved V gene where checked; the cause of the rest is unknown. This sample is represented by some 70,000 clones; 85% to 90% of them were singletons. The top ten constitute approximately 6.3% of the sample. The sequenced sample was peripheral blood. The receptor source for this set is a woman older than 75 with active COVID-19.

The chain has TRBV10-3 and TRBJ2-1, with 7 bases aligning to TRBD2. This CDR3 has 17 residues. CDR1 ENHRY and CDR2 SYGVKD come from the germline V gene. The V segment lost 6 bases and the J segment 2 bases; nucleotides outside the gene matches: 13. Here the CDR3 reads CAIRGGGGGSPYNEQFF. In DNA, the CDR3 is TGTGCCATCAGAGGAGGTGGAGGCGGGAGTCCCTACAATGAGCAGTTCTTC.

The sample holds a few counts of this clone. V usage is TRBV5-4 and J usage is TRBJ2-3, with 7 nucleotides matching TRBD1. Germline V gene lookup returns CDR1 SGHNT and CDR2 YYREEE (reference sequence). Losses at the gene ends were 4 bases for V and 4 bases for J; bases not matched to a gene: 6. The CDR3 spans 14 residues. CDR3 sequence reads: CASSIRQGADTQYF. DNA for the CDR3: TGTGCCAGCAGCATTAGACAGGGTGCAGATACGCAGTATTTT.